Below, 16 T cell receptor beta chains from the same sample are listed, as sequenced in a study of shared clonotypes between healthy human individuals. Repertoires were generated with immunoSEQ multiplex PCR, while TCRdb's copy carries only in-frame clones and drops some. The sample contains a few million clones, roughly 93% of which appear only once. The material sequenced was naive CD4+ T cells from PBMCs. Subset: CD45RA+ positively selected. The receptors derive from a man aged 18 to 35 in good health. Some clones in this sample may be carry-over from other donors' samples.

The CDR3 coding sequence is TGTGCCAGCTCACCATTGTTGCCAGTTAATAATGAAAAACTGTTTTTT. Protein product: CASSPLLPVNNEKLFF. The V call is TRBV18, the J call TRBJ1-4; D gene ambiguous. Germline V CDR1 and CDR2: KGHSH, LQKENI. The V and J ends lost 2 bases and 4 bases respectively, with 14 bases between them. CDR3 length: 16 residues. Drawing the rest from reference TRBV18 and TRBJ1-4, the complete variable domain is NAGVMQNPRHLVRRRGQEARLRCSPMKGHSHVYWYRQLPEEGLKFMVYLQKENIIDESGMPKERFSAEFPKEGPSILRIQQVVRGDSAAYFCASSPLLPVNNEKLFFGSGTQLSVL.

The chain employs TRBV7-2 and TRBJ2-5; D is perhaps TRBD2 (6 bases). Germline CDR1 reads SGHTA; CDR2 reads FQGNSA. The CDR3 spans 14 residues. Trimming left V 5 bases short and J 1 base short, with 11 bases between. CDR3 protein: CASSRRRAQETQYF. DNA of the CDR3: TGTGCCAGCAGCCGTCGGAGGGCCCAAGAGACCCAGTACTTC.

The rearrangement links TRBV28 to TRBJ1-5, with 8 bases identical to TRBD1. With V trimmed by 6 bases and J by 4 bases, 8 bases remained unmatched. The CDR3 has 15 residues. Germline CDR1 and CDR2: MDHEN and SYDVKM. CDR3 DNA sequence: TGTGCCAGCAGAGGGACAGGAAGAGGAAATCAGCCCCAGCATTTT. Amino acids: CASRGTGRGNQPQHF.

The chain links TRBV2 to TRBJ1-2, with 7 bases lining up with TRBD1. Germline CDR1 reads SNHLY; CDR2 reads FYNNEI. This CDR3 is built from 13 residues. J was trimmed by 8 bases and V by 7 bases; bases with no gene match: 10. CDR3 DNA sequence: TGTGCCAGCAAGACGACAGGGAGCAGCGGCTACACCTTC. Residues: CASKTTGSSGYTF.

The rearrangement uses TRBV7-5 and TRBJ2-7. TRBV7-5 is classified as a pseudogene. The CDR3 totals 13 residues. The CDR3 protein is CVRSLVGYYEQYF. CDR3 coding DNA: TGTGTCAGAAGCTTAGTGGGTTACTACGAGCAGTACTTC.

The chain couples TRBV28 to TRBJ1-2; D remains ambiguous. The germline V gene has CDR1 MDHEN and CDR2 SYDVKM. V was cut by 5 bases and J by 4 bases, with 17 bases left in between. The CDR3 covers 15 residues. The CDR3 DNA sequence: TGTGCCAGCAGTATACAATGGGCCGGTTTCTATGGCTACACCTTC. Its translation is CASSIQWAGFYGYTF.

V and J are TRBV4-2 and TRBJ1-3; D gene unclear. The CDR3 is 16 amino acids. Germline assignment: CDR1 LGHNA and CDR2 YNFKEQ. Trimming left V 3 bases short and J 0 bases short, with 12 bases between. The CDR3 DNA follows: TGTGCCAGCAGCCAGGACGTGGGGTCCTCTGGAAACACCATATATTTT. This sequence encodes CASSQDVGSSGNTIYF.

The chain employs TRBV27 and TRBJ2-1; 13 bases are a match to TRBD2. The trim removed 6 bases at V and 2 bases at J, leaving 1 base unmatched. This CDR3 region has 15 residues. Germline V CDR1 and CDR2: MNHEY, SMNVEV (reference sequence). CDR3 coding DNA: TGTGCCAGCAGACTAGCGGGAGGGACCTACAATGAGCAGTTCTTC. This codes for CASRLAGGTYNEQFF.

This chain connects TRBV28 to TRBJ2-6; TRBD1 matches at 8 bases. Germline V gene data show CDR1 as MDHEN and CDR2 as SYDVKM. The CDR3 covers 16 residues. V was pared by 3 bases and J by 2 bases, with 3 bases of the junction left unmatched. The CDR3 here is CASSLTRGPGANVLTF. The CDR3 bases are TGTGCCAGCAGTTTGACCAGGGGGCCTGGGGCCAACGTCCTGACTTTC.

V usage is TRBV5-1 and J usage is TRBJ1-3; TRBD1 is a possible D gene (5 bases). The V and J ends lost 8 bases and 1 base respectively, with 10 bases between them. This CDR3 has 13 amino acids. The germline gives CDR1 SGHRS, CDR2 YFSETQ. The CDR3 bases are TGCGCCAGTCGTCAGGGTTCTGGAAACACCATATATTTT. Protein product: CASRQGSGNTIYF.

The chain joins TRBV28 to TRBJ2-2; D tentatively reads TRBD1 or TRBD2 (5 bases each). From germline, CDR1 is MDHEN and CDR2 SYDVKM. Deletions cut 5 bases from V and 2 bases from J, with 15 bases between. The CDR3 is made up of 16 amino acids. CDR3 nucleotide sequence: TGTGCCAGCAGTCTCGACAGAGGGATCAACACCGGGGAGCTGTTTTTT. As protein: CASSLDRGINTGELFF.

The chain uses TRBV28 and TRBJ2-5; 8 bases agree with TRBD1. The CDR3 extends over 15 amino acids. The V gene's germline CDR1 is MDHEN and CDR2 SYDVKM. The V gene end was trimmed by 5 bases and the J gene end by 4 bases; junction bases not matched to a gene: 9. The CDR3 nucleotides are TGTGCCAGCAGTGAATGGGGCAGGGGGCTAGAGACCCAGTACTTC. Protein: CASSEWGRGLETQYF.

This clone was seen only once. This rearrangement joins TRBV19 to TRBJ2-1; 10 nucleotides match TRBD1. Germline CDR1 and CDR2: LNHDA and SQIVND (reference sequence). The V segment lost 6 bases and the J segment 7 bases; nucleotides outside the gene matches: 3. This CDR3 comprises 13 residues. As DNA, the CDR3 is TGTGCCAGTAGGGACAGGGGGGGAAATGAGCAGTTCTTC. Its translation is CASRDRGGNEQFF.

This chain uses TRBV19 with TRBJ2-7; a weak D match, TRBD2 (6 bases). The CDR3 loop spans 15 amino acids. Germline V gene lookup returns CDR1 LNHDA and CDR2 SQIVND (reference sequence). With 1 base removed from V and 9 bases from J, the gap between germline ends came to 19 bases. The CDR3 DNA reads as TGTGCCAGTAGTATAGTACCAGCGGGCCGCCTGGGGCAGTACTTC. It is translated as CASSIVPAGRLGQYF.

This chain joins TRBV29-1 and TRBJ2-1; unclear D gene. Deletions cut 0 bases from V and 8 bases from J, with 8 bases between. The CDR3 extends over 12 amino acids. Looked up from germline, CDR1 is SQVTM and CDR2 is ANQGSEA. Written as DNA, the CDR3 is TGCAGCGTTGAAGATCCGGCCTATGAGCAGTTCTTC. As protein: CSVEDPAYEQFF.

Comment on this clone: Within the sample, other DNA sequences also encode this same CDR3. The chain links TRBV7-3 to TRBJ2-1; D is uncertain. V was cut by 1 base and J by 6 bases, with 4 bases left in between. CDR1 is SGHTA and CDR2 is FQGTGA in the germline V gene. There are 12 residues in the CDR3. The CDR3 reads CASSLIGNEQFF. The CDR3 bases are TGTGCCAGCAGCTTAATAGGCAATGAGCAGTTCTTC.